This TCR beta chain stems from a study of control samples from healthy donors and cancer patients. Profiled with immunoSEQ multiplex PCR; TCRdb holds only in-frame clones, not every one. The table includes around 150,000 clones, roughly 89% detected once. There are 14 residues in the CDR3. Germline V gene sequence: CDR1 MGHRA, CDR2 YSYEKL. V lost 3 bases to trimming and J lost 1 base, with 9 bases between them. The rearrangement links TRBV4-1 to TRBJ1-1, with D unclear. The sequence was collected from a man aged 30 to 45 in good health. What was sequenced was blood. CDR3 amino acids: CASSHSTRNTEAFF. The CDR3 DNA reads TGCGCCAGCAGCCACTCCACCCGGAACACTGAAGCTTTCTTT.